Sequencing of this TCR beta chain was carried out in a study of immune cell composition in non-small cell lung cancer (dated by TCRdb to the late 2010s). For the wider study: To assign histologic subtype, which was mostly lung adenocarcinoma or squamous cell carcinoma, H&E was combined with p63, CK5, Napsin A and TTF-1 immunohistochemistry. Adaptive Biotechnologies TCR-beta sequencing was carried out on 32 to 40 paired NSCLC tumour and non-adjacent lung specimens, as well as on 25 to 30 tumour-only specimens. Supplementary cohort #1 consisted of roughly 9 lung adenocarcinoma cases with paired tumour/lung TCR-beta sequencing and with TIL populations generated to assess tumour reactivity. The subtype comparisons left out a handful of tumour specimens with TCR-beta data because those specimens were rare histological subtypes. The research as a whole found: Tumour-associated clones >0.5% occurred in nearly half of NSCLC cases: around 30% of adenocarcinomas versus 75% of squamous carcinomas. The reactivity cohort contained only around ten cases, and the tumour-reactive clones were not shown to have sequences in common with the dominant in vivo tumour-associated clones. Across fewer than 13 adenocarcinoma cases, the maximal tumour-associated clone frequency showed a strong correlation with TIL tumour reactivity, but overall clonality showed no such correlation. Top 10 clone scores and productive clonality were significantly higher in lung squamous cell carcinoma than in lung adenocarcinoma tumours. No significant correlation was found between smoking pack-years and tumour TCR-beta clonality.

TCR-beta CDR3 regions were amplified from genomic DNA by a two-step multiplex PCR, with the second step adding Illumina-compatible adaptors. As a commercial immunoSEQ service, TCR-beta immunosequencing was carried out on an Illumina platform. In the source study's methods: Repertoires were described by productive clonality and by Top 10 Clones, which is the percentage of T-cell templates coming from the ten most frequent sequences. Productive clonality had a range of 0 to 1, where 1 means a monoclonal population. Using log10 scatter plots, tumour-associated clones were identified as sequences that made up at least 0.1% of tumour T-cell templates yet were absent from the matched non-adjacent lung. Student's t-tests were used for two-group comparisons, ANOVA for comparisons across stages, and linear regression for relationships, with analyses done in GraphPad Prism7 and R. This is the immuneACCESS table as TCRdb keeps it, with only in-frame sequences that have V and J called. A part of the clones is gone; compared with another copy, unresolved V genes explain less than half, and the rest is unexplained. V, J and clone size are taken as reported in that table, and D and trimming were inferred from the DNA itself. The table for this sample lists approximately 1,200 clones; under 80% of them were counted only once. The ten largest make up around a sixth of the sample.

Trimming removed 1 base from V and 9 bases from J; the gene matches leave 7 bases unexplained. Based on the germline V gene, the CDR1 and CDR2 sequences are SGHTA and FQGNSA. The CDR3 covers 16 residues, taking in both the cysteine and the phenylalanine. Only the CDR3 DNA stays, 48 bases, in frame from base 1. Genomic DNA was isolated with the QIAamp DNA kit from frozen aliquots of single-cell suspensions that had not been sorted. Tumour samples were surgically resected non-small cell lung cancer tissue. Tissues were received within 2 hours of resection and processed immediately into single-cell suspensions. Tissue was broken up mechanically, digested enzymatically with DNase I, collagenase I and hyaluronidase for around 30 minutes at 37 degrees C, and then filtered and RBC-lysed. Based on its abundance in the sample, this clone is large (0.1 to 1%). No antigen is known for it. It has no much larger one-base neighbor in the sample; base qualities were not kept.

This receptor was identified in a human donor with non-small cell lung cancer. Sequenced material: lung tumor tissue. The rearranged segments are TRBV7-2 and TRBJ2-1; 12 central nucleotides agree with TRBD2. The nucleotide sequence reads TGTGCCAGCAGCTTAGGAACTAGCGGGAGGTCGGGTGAGCAGTTCTTC. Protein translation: CASSLGTSGRSGEQFF.